This T cell receptor beta chain was sequenced during a study of identical twins. Each CDR3 protein is one row after TCRdb ran MiXCR on the 5' RACE reads. The sample yields 270,000 or so distinct CDR3 sequences, around 8% seen once. In this sample, this clonotype turned up a few times. CDR1 is SEHNR, CDR2 FQNEAQ, per germline (reference sequence). The CDR3 runs to 16 residues. V was clipped by 7 bases and J by 0 bases, with 17 bases between them. Another study also made use of these data, one on yellow fever vaccine responses in identical twins.

Input material: CD8+ T cells sorted from blood. This clonotype was sampled from a young woman in good health. This chain joins TRBV7-9 and TRBJ2-3, with TRBD1 as a possible D gene (5 bases). This chain's CDR3 is CASNLDSTSSTDTQYF. The DNA of the CDR3 is TGTGCCAGCAACCTTGACAGTACGTCAAGCACAGATACGCAGTATTTT.